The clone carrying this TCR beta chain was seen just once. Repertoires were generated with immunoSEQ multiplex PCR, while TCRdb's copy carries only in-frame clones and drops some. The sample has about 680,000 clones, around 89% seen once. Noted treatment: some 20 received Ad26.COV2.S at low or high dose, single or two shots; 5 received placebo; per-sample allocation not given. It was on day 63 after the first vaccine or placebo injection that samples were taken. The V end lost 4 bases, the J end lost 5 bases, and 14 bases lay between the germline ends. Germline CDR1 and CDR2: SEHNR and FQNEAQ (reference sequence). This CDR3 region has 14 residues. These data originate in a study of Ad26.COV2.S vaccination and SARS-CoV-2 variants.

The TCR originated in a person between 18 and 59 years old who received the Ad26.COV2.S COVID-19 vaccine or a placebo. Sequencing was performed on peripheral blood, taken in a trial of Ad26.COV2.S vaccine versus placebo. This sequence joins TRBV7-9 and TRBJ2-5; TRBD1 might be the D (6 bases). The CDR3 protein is CASSSQGEGETQYF. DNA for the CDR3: TGTGCCAGCAGCTCACAGGGCGAGGGGGAGACCCAGTACTTC.